This T cell receptor beta chain was sequenced during a study of CD8+CD57+ T cells in acquired aplastic anemia. The CDR3 extends over 13 amino acids. With 6 bases removed from V and 2 bases from J, the gap between germline ends came to 9 bases. Germline V CDR1 and CDR2: SGHTS, YDEGEE. Profiling of TCR beta VDJ combinations and CDR3 sequences used genomic DNA as template. TCRdb processed the reads anew with MiXCR; each CDR3 protein has one entry. The sample contains some 130,000 distinct CDR3 sequences, roughly two fifths of which appear only once. In this sample, this clonotype turned up many times. The receptor's source is a human donor in good health, serving as a control. The chain is built from TRBV5-8 and TRBJ1-3; D might be TRBD1 (5 bases). Specimen: sorted CD4+, CD8+, or CD8+CD57+ T cells (not recorded which) from PBMCs. The CDR3 loop reads CASTLDTGNTIYF. CDR3 sequence (DNA): TGTGCCAGCACCCTGGACACTGGAAACACCATATATTTT.